The next 25 T cell receptor delta chains were all read from a single sample in a study of gamma-delta T cells after stem cell transplantation (dated by TCRdb to the mid-2010s). Preparation of the library involved RT-PCR. Instrument on record: Illumina MiSeq. TCRdb called clones from the public reads with CATT, and repeated DNA sequences were later combined into one row. Within this sample are 1,500 to 2,000 delta-chain clones, with 20% to 25% of them counted one time only. The top ten clones comprise roughly 49% of the sample. The sequenced sample consisted of gamma-delta T cells. The receptor source for this set is a human donor. It is not recorded whose cells these are; they may come from a transplant donor.

By sample share, this clone is large. Distinct nucleotide sequences in the sample also encode this CDR3. The CDR3 nucleotides read TGTGCCTGTGACACCCTTCCTCATATGGGGGATACGGAGGGTAAACTCATCTTT. It yields the protein CACDTLPHMGDTEGKLIF. The chain is built from TRDV2 and TRDJ1, with 11 positions matching TRDD3. J lost 7 bases, V lost 0 bases, and 15 bases had no gene match. The CDR3 runs to 18 residues. Germline V gene lookup returns CDR1 GEAIGNYY and CDR2 EKD.

To note about this clone: A far larger clone is one base from this, pointing to a likely read error. The same CDR3 is also encoded by other DNA sequences in this sample. V gene TRDV1 combines with J gene TRDJ1; 8 bases map to TRDD2. Per germline, CDR1 TSWWSYY and CDR2 QGS. The CDR3 is 24 amino acids. Here the CDR3 DNA reads TGTGCCCTTGGGTTCCAAACTTCCTACGCCCTTTGGCTGGCAGCACGAGGGTACACCGATAAACTCATCTTT. The encoded protein is CALGFQTSYALWLAARGYTDKLIF.

As regards this clone: A much larger clone is a single base away; this may be a read error. The chain combines TRDV2 with TRDJ1; TRDD3 agrees at 12 bases. Germline V gene lookup returns CDR1 GEAIGNYY and CDR2 EKD. The V segment lost 6 bases and the J segment 4 bases; nucleotides outside the gene matches: 35. The length of the CDR3 is 24 residues. CDR3 sequence (DNA): TGTGCCTGTTTTCCCGTGGATTATTCTGTACTGGGGGATACCTCGTCGGTATCCATCGATAAACTCATCTTT. This gives the protein CACFPVDYSVLGDTSSVSIDKLIF.

The chain recombines TRDV2 with TRDJ1; 7 bases are shared with TRDD3. CDR1 is GEAIGNYY, CDR2 EKD, per germline. V lost 1 base and J lost 0; bases outside the gene matches: 10. This CDR3 has 17 amino acids. The CDR3 nucleotides are TGTGCCTGTGACACGTTGGGGGAAATCATCGACACCGATAAACTCATCTTT. Protein: CACDTLGEIIDTDKLIF.

This clone is large by share. The same CDR3 is also encoded by other DNA sequences in this sample. This chain uses TRDV2 with TRDJ1; 10 nucleotides line up with TRDD3. Germline CDR1 and CDR2: GEAIGNYY and EKD. The CDR3 contains 17 residues. The J segment lost 1 base and the V segment lost 1 base, leaving 8 bases of the junction unmatched. The CDR3 region has the DNA TGTGCCTGTGACACGGTCGATACTGGGGGATTCACCGATAAACTCATCTTT. Its translation: CACDTVDTGGFTDKLIF.

The rearrangement uses TRDV2 and TRDJ1; TRDD3 matches 7 bases. Germline CDR1 reads GEAIGNYY; CDR2 reads EKD. V was clipped by 0 bases and J by 4 bases; unmatched bases: 10. The CDR3 is 16 residues long. This CDR3 is CACDTLGEGYSDKLIF. The CDR3 region has the DNA TGTGCCTGTGACACCCTCGGGGAGGGATACAGCGATAAACTCATCTTT.

As DNA, the CDR3 is TGTGCCTGTGACACCGTGGATACGGGGATTTCGTACACCGATAAACTCATCTTT. This encodes CACDTVDTGISYTDKLIF. The rearrangement joins TRDV2 to TRDJ1; 7 bases agree with TRDD3. Trimming removed 0 bases from V and 0 bases from J; junction bases left unmatched: 12. CDR3 length: 18 amino acids. Germline V gene sequence: CDR1 GEAIGNYY, CDR2 EKD.

To note about this clone: The TCRdb record carries a much larger clone's protein, which differs from this DNA's translation at residue 3; a read error is the likely cause, and the protein listed here is the DNA translation. This sequence joins TRDV2 and TRDJ1, with 11 bases that match TRDD3. The germline CDR1 and CDR2 sequences are GEAIGNYY and EKD. CDR3 length: 15 amino acids. The chain's CDR3 is CAYDTLLGDKDKLIF. The CDR3 DNA sequence: TGTGCCTATGACACCTTACTGGGGGATAAAGATAAACTCATCTTT.

The sample holds one count of this clone. A far larger clone lies a single base away; this is likely a read error. The chain links TRDV2 to TRDJ3; 11 positions match TRDD3. The CDR3 contains 22 residues. CDR1 is GEAIGNYY and CDR2 is EKD in the germline V gene. This CDR3 is CACDTVTQLLGDSSCDTRQMFF. In DNA, the CDR3 is TGTGCCTGTGACACCGTCACGCAACTACTGGGGGATAGTTCCTGTGACACCCGACAGATGTTTTTC.

This clone has more than one count but fewer than ten. The chain carries TRDV2 and TRDJ1; 13 nucleotides align to TRDD3. CDR3 length: 17 residues. V dropped 0 bases and J dropped 3; count of bases not matched to a gene: 6. The V gene's germline CDR1 is GEAIGNYY and CDR2 EKD. CDR3 DNA sequence: TGTGCCTGTGACACCTTACTGGGGGATACGCATCCCGATAAACTCATCTTT. This sequence encodes CACDTLLGDTHPDKLIF.

This clone showed up just a few times. The TCRdb protein comes from a much larger clone and disagrees with this DNA's translation at residue 7, likely due to a read error; the protein given here is derived from the DNA. The chain has TRDV3 and TRDJ1; no definite D call. CDR3 length equals 16 residues. CDR1 and CDR2 from the germline V gene are TVYSNPD and GDNSRS (reference sequence). With 5 bases removed from V and 3 bases from J, the gap between germline ends came to 25 bases. DNA of the CDR3: TGTGCCGGATTCCCCCCGGCGATTCTCCGGTCCGATAAACTCATCTTT. It translates to CAGFPPAILRSDKLIF.

This clone ranks as medium-sized. It is likely a read error: a sequence one base away is far more abundant. The chain uses TRDV2 and TRDJ1; D is undetermined. The CDR3 covers 15 residues. V was clipped by 0 bases and J by 1 base, with 11 bases between them. CDR1 GEAIGNYY and CDR2 EKD come from the germline V gene. CDR3 in amino acids: CACDTISKPTDKLIF. In DNA, the CDR3 is TGTGCCTGTGACACCATTTCAAAACCCACCGATAAACTCATCTTT.

In the case of this clone: A far larger clone is off by one base, so a read error is likely. V gene TRDV2 combines with J gene TRDJ3, with D perhaps TRDD3 (6 bases). CDR1 GEAIGNYY and CDR2 EKD come from the germline V gene. V shed 0 bases and J shed 1 base, with 24 bases lying between them. The CDR3 totals 22 residues. In nucleotides, the CDR3 is TGTGCCTGTGACACCGTCACGCAACTACTGAGGGATAGTTCCTGGGACACCCGACAGATGTTTTTC. Translating it yields CACDTVTQLLRDSSWDTRQMFF.

By sample share, this clone is hyperexpanded. Different DNA sequences within this sample yield the same CDR3. The CDR3 nucleotides read TGTGCCTGTGACCCTATTTCACATACTGGGAGACAGTACACCGATAAACTCATCTTT. Its protein is CACDPISHTGRQYTDKLIF. J is TRDJ1 and V is TRDV2, with D maybe TRDD3 (6 bases). The ends were cut back, 3 bases at V and 0 bases at J, with 25 bases in the middle. The CDR3 consists of 19 residues. Germline CDR1 GEAIGNYY, CDR2 EKD.

This clone was counted a few times. This probably arose from a read error, given a far larger clone one base away. Other nucleotide sequences in the sample specify the same CDR3. The chain combines TRDV2 with TRDJ1; D is ambiguous. This CDR3 comprises 15 residues. V was clipped by 0 bases and J by 5 bases, with 15 bases between them. Germline CDR1 is GEAIGNYY and CDR2 is EKD. The CDR3 reads CACDTISKLTDKLIF. CDR3 nucleotides: TGTGCCTGTGACACCATTTCAAAACTCACTGATAAACTCATCTTT.

This clone turned up a few times. Given a far larger clone just one base away, this is likely a sequencing read error. The J gene is TRDJ1, the V gene TRDV2, with 8 bases identical to TRDD3. The CDR3 runs 18 residues. Per germline, CDR1 GEAIGNYY and CDR2 EKD. The CDR3 DNA sequence: TGTGCCTGTGTCACCGTTGGGGGATCATCAAGTAAGACCGATAAACTCATCTTT. Encoded protein: CACVTVGGSSSKTDKLIF.

Remarks on this clone: Other nucleotide sequences in the sample specify the same CDR3. The gene calls are TRDV2 and TRDJ1; perhaps D is TRDD2 or TRDD3 (6 bases each). Germline CDR1 GEAIGNYY, CDR2 EKD. The V gene lost 0 bases and the J gene lost 3 bases, with 34 bases spanning the gap. CDR3 size: 22 residues. CDR3 in amino acids: CACDTVSPTIAEIRVLPDKLIF. CDR3 coding DNA: TGTGCCTGTGACACCGTGTCTCCTACAATCGCGGAGATACGCGTTCTCCCCGATAAACTCATCTTT.

V is TRDV2 and J is TRDJ1; D gene unclear. V shed 3 bases and J shed 3 bases, with 19 bases lying between them. The CDR3 covers 16 residues. CDR1 and CDR2 (germline): GEAIGNYY, EKD. CDR3 in DNA: TGTGCCTGTGACGGCCTCGACGGGCCCCGGTCCGATAAACTCATCTTT. Encoded protein: CACDGLDGPRSDKLIF.

Regarding this clone: The likely explanation is a read error, given a far larger clone one base away. Additional DNA sequences in this sample encode the identical CDR3. V gene TRDV2 combines with J gene TRDJ1; 11 nucleotides align to TRDD3. Germline loops: CDR1 GEAIGNYY, CDR2 EKD. V dropped 0 bases and J dropped 5; count of bases not matched to a gene: 4. The CDR3 has 15 residues. The chain's CDR3 is CACDTLLGDKDKLIF. The CDR3 DNA reads as TGTGCCTGTGACACCCTACTGGGGGATAAAGATAAACTCATCTTT.

As concerns this clone: One end of the junction is discordant with germline, which a read error may explain. The chain combines TRDV2 with TRDJ1, with 8 bases fitting TRDD3. The germline gives CDR1 GEAIGNYY, CDR2 EKD. CDR3 length equals 18 residues. CDR3 DNA sequence: TGTGCCCGTGACACCCTACCTGCGGTGGGGGATGAAACCGATAAACTCATCTTT. This codes for CARDTLPAVGDETDKLIF.

About this clone itself: A read error may explain this, as a much larger clone is one base away. The chain employs TRDV2 and TRDJ3; 11 positions match TRDD3. The CDR3 runs to 21 residues. Germline lookup yields CDR1 GEAIGNYY and CDR2 EKD. CDR3 DNA: TGTGCCTGTGACCCTACTTCTGGGGGATACTCCGGCTCCTGGGACGCCCGACAGATGTTTTTC. Protein sequence: CACDPTSGGYSGSWDARQMFF.

As regards this clone: One base separates it from a far larger clone, so it is likely a read error. This chain uses TRDV2 with TRDJ1; 8 nucleotides line up with TRDD3. V trimming: 0 bases; J trimming: 0 bases; junction bases outside the gene matches: 14. The germline gives CDR1 GEAIGNYY, CDR2 EKD. This CDR3 has 19 amino acids. The CDR3 protein is CACDTADRTGGIDTDKLIF. CDR3 sequence (DNA): TGTGCCTGTGACACCGCGGATCGTACTGGGGGGATAGACACCGATAAACTCATCTTT.

A remark on this clone: A read error may explain this, as a much larger clone is one base away. This sample includes further DNA sequences coding for the same CDR3. The chain combines TRDV2 with TRDJ3; the match to TRDD3 covers 10 bases. The CDR3 runs 22 residues. The V gene's germline CDR1 is GEAIGNYY and CDR2 EKD. The CDR3 DNA follows: TGTGCCTGTGACGCCCCGGAGCTGGGGGATAAGGAAAGCGCCTGGGACACCCGTCAGATGTTTTTC. Amino acid sequence: CACDAPELGDKESAWDTRQMFF.

There are a few counts of this clone. The protein that TCRdb holds for this DNA derives from a much larger clone and differs from the translated DNA at residue 12, which likely indicates a read error; the protein shown here is translated from the DNA. This rearrangement joins TRDV2 to TRDJ1; TRDD3 agrees at 11 bases. The J segment lost 9 bases and the V segment lost 0 bases, leaving 8 bases of the junction unmatched. The length of the CDR3 is 15 residues. From germline, CDR1 is GEAIGNYY and CDR2 EKD. The CDR3 DNA follows: TGTGCCTGTGACACCTTACTGGGGGATAAAGATGAACTCATCTTT. Translation: CACDTLLGDKDELIF.

This clone was detected a few times. The chain recombines TRDV2 with TRDJ1; 13 bases line up with TRDD3. CDR1 and CDR2 (germline): GEAIGNYY, EKD. The CDR3 totals 22 residues. V was clipped by 3 bases and J by 2 bases; unmatched bases: 23. DNA of the CDR3: TGTGCCTGTGACTCTCTTCCTACGGACGAACTGGGGGATACGCCTACTACCGATAAACTCATCTTT. Amino acids: CACDSLPTDELGDTPTTDKLIF.